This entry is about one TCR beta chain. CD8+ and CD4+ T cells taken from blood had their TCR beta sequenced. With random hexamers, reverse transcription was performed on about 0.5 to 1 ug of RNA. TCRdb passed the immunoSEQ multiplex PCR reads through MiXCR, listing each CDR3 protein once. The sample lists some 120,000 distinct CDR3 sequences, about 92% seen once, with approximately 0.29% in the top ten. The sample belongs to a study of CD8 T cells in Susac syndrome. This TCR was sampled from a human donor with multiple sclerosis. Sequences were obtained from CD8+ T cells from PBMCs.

CDR3 region: CASSPTRKRETQYF. CDR3 in DNA: TGTGCCAGCAGTCCTACTAGGAAGCGTGAGACCCAGTACTTC. The chain couples TRBV27 to TRBJ2-5, with TRBD2 as a possible D gene (5 bases). V was shortened by 5 bases and J by 5 bases, with 15 bases between the two germline ends. There are 14 residues in the CDR3. Germline loops: CDR1 MNHEY, CDR2 SMNVEV (reference sequence).